The text below deals with one TCR beta chain. What this receptor recognizes is not known. For sequencing, an Illumina HiSeq 2000 was employed. The TCR beta cDNA libraries were made using 5'RACE template switching, a step that added both a universal primer site and unique molecular identifiers. Synthesis of cDNA was primed from the TCR beta constant segment and was followed by two consecutive PCR amplification steps. Regarding the original processing steps: MIGEC handled demultiplexing of the reads and grouping by UMI, while MiTCR was used to assemble and quantify clonotypes. To exclude erroneous sequences, any TCR cDNA sequence not supported by at least two reads was discarded. Downstream repertoire analysis used the tcR package, and clonotypes were matched across fractions by CDR3 nucleotide sequence plus V segment. VDJmatch was used to annotate antigen specificity against VDJdb, with one amino acid substitution in CDR3 permitted. Once TCRdb had reprocessed the reads, it stored one entry per CDR3 protein sequence and supplied no DNA. These V and J calls derive from TCRdb rather than the authors' analysis. The sample's own table lists about 540,000 distinct CDR3 sequences. The top ten constitute roughly 3.6% of the sample.

The data stem from a study of T cells expressing NK-cell markers (dated by TCRdb to about 2020). General notes on the study: TCR beta-chain repertoires were profiled in sorted CD3+CD56+NKG2C+, CD3+CD56+NKG2C- and CD3+CD56-NKG2C+ T-cell subsets from several donors. Among the eight sequenced donors, only one was HCMV-seronegative, while the other seven were HCMV-seropositive. Sequencing of the libraries produced 2 x 150 bp reads on Illumina HiSeq 2000/2500, MiSeq or NextSeq. The study sequenced eight donors, all healthy volunteers chosen at random: three men and five women.

General study outcomes and caveats: In about 6 donors, the dominant CD3+CD56+NKG2C+ clonotypes were found to rank among the top 10 CD8+ clonotypes and to make up roughly 1.0-7.0% of CD8+ T cells. Those dominant clonotypes were again the most abundant among CD3+CD56-NKG2C+ cells in a handful of donors, at roughly 25-60.1%. It remained unclear whether the expanded NKG2C-expressing T cell clones were specific for HCMV antigens.

To determine HCMV serostatus, a commercial ELISA kit was used to detect HCMV-specific IgG in serum. Peripheral blood mononuclear cells were isolated from blood by Ficoll density gradient centrifugation. The sample comprised blood T cells: a sorted CD56 or NKG2C T cell subset, CD4+ or CD8+ T cells, or bulk PBMC T cells (not recorded which). The clonotype originates from a young man in good health. Donor details come from another sample of the same person, matched by shared clones.

The CDR3 region reads CASSLSPSASSYNEQFF. The rearrangement combines TRBV7-6 with TRBJ2-1; the D call from TCRdb, TRBD1, cannot be confirmed without DNA. CDR1 and CDR2, per the germline V gene, are SGHVS and FNYEAQ. The CDR3 starts with the cysteine, ends with the phenylalanine, and has 17 residues. No DNA accompanies this entry.